These 12 T cell receptor beta chains came from one sample sequenced in a study of T-cell memory formation after mild COVID-19. TCRdb analysed the 5' RACE reads with MiXCR anew, one entry per CDR3 protein. The data hold around 340,000 distinct CDR3 sequences, with about a sixth observed a single time. The sample consisted of PBMCs or a T cell subset sorted from them (not recorded which). These TCRs come from a man aged 18 to 29 who had mild COVID-19 (a few samples of this study predate the infection). Cell type and time point are not known.

The chain employs TRBV5-4 and TRBJ2-1, with 7 nucleotides matching TRBD2. Germline lookup yields CDR1 SGHNT and CDR2 YYREEE (reference sequence). Germline trimming cut 3 bases from V and 5 bases from J; bases unmatched to any gene: 11. The CDR3 has 16 residues. The CDR3 DNA reads as TGTGCCAGCAGCTCGTCAGCGGGGTCTATTCACAATGAGCAGTTCTTC. It is translated as CASSSSAGSIHNEQFF. Combining the CDR3 with reference TRBV5-4 and TRBJ2-1 gives the whole variable domain ETGVTQSPTHLIKTRGQQVTLRCSSQSGHNTVSWYQQALGQGPQFIFQYYREEENGRGNFPPRFSGLQFPNYSSELNVNALELDDSALYLCASSSSAGSIHNEQFFGPGTRLTVL.

This chain uses TRBV27 with TRBJ2-5, with unresolved D. The CDR3 loop spans 13 amino acids. Germline lookup yields CDR1 MNHEY and CDR2 SMNVEV (reference sequence). Trimming left V 5 bases short and J 5 bases short, with 12 bases between. The CDR3 sequence is CASSILPGETQYF. CDR3 DNA sequence: TGTGCCAGCAGTATACTCCCCGGGGAGACCCAGTACTTC.

This clonotype has more than one count but fewer than ten. CDR3 protein: CASSQGGLSYNEQFF. DNA for the CDR3: TGCGCCAGCAGCCAAGGGGGTCTCTCCTACAATGAGCAGTTCTTC. The V call is TRBV4-1, the J call TRBJ2-1; D is undetermined. V lost 1 base and J lost 0, with 7 bases in between. Germline-derived CDR1 and CDR2 are MGHRA and YSYEKL. The CDR3 has 15 residues.

This clonotype was counted at least ten times. This chain uses TRBV5-1 with TRBJ1-5; D is ambiguous. The V gene lost 0 bases and the J gene lost 1 base, with 8 bases spanning the gap. The CDR3 sequence is 15 residues long. Germline V gene data show CDR1 as SGHRS and CDR2 as YFSETQ. The CDR3 region has the DNA TGCGCCAGCAGCTTGGTTGCGGGGAGCAATCAGCCCCAGCATTTT. This gives the protein CASSLVAGSNQPQHF.

At least ten counts were recorded for this clonotype. V and J are TRBV20-1 and TRBJ2-7, with 7 bases lining up with TRBD2. J gave up 3 bases and V 0 bases, and 5 bases lay outside the gene matches. Germline assignment: CDR1 DFQATT and CDR2 SNEGSKA (reference sequence). CDR3 length equals 14 residues. The CDR3 sequence is CSARDRGGGYEQYF. The DNA for the CDR3 is TGCAGTGCTAGAGATCGTGGGGGGGGCTACGAGCAGTACTTC.

This clonotype was seen ten or more times. The chain combines TRBV5-1 with TRBJ2-6; D gene unclear. CDR1 is SGHRS, CDR2 YFSETQ, per germline. The CDR3 is made up of 15 amino acids. Trimming removed 4 bases from V and 0 bases from J, with 8 bases in between. The CDR3 loop is CASSATDSGANVLTF. CDR3 nucleotides: TGCGCCAGCAGCGCGACTGACTCTGGGGCCAACGTCCTGACTTTC.

This clonotype has more than one count but fewer than ten. V usage is TRBV7-2 and J usage is TRBJ2-2; D remains unclear. CDR1 is SGHTA and CDR2 is FQGNSA in the germline V gene. The length of the CDR3 is 14 residues. V shed 4 bases and J shed 5 bases, with 11 bases lying between them. Here the CDR3 reads CASSSIGFTGELFF. The DNA for the CDR3 is TGTGCCAGCAGCTCAATAGGGTTTACCGGGGAGCTGTTTTTT.

The chain links TRBV5-1 to TRBJ2-3; the D gene is possibly TRBD2 (6 bases). The CDR3 contains 16 residues. The germline gives CDR1 SGHRS, CDR2 YFSETQ. V lost 5 bases and J lost 0, with 16 bases in between. Here the CDR3 DNA reads TGCGCCAGCAGAGAGGAGGCGGGACGTAGCACAGATACGCAGTATTTT. The encoded protein is CASREEAGRSTDTQYF.

The CDR3 coding sequence is TGTGCCAGTGGTCTCCGGGACAGGGGGCAAGAGACCCAGTACTTC. This gives the protein CASGLRDRGQETQYF. V is TRBV19 and J is TRBJ2-5; TRBD1 matches at 11 bases. V was pared by 8 bases and J by 2 bases, with 7 bases of the junction left unmatched. Germline loops: CDR1 LNHDA, CDR2 SQIVND (reference sequence). The CDR3 sequence is 15 residues long. Based on the CDR3 plus reference TRBV19 and TRBJ2-5, the full variable domain is DGGITQSPKYLFRKEGQNVTLSCEQNLNHDAMYWYRQDPGQGLRLIYYSQIVNDFQKGDIAEGYSVSREKKESFPLTVTSAQKNPTAFYLCASGLRDRGQETQYFGPGTRLLVL.

V gene TRBV10-3 combines with J gene TRBJ2-7; possibly TRBD1 for D (6 bases). The CDR3 spans 14 residues. Per germline, CDR1 ENHRY and CDR2 SYGVKD. Trimming stripped 8 bases from V and 2 bases from J, with 16 bases between. CDR3 bases: TGTGCCATCGGCCGGGACACTTACCCCTACGAGCAGTACTTC. Its translation is CAIGRDTYPYEQYF.

There are a few counts of this clonotype. The chain recombines TRBV6-6 with TRBJ2-7; D is perhaps TRBD1 (5 bases). Trimming pared 6 bases from V and 5 bases from J, leaving 11 bases between. CDR3 length equals 12 residues. Germline assignment: CDR1 MNHNY and CDR2 SVGAGI (reference sequence). The CDR3 bases are TGTGCCAGCAGCCTAGGGGCTAACGAGCAGTACGTC. It is translated as CASSLGANEQYV.

The chain recombines TRBV6-6 with TRBJ1-2, with 7 bases matching TRBD1. Germline V gene lookup returns CDR1 MNHNY and CDR2 SVGAGI (reference sequence). The CDR3 sequence is 14 residues long. The V and J ends lost 0 bases and 7 bases, in that order; junction bases with no gene match: 5. Here the CDR3 DNA reads TGTGCCAGCAGTTACTCGAGTGACAGGGTTGGCTACACCTTC. It encodes CASSYSSDRVGYTF.